This entry lists 21 T cell receptor beta chains sequenced from one sample in a study of chemoradiotherapy in HPV16-positive cancers. Profiling relied on immunoSEQ multiplex PCR, and the TCRdb table lists in-frame clones only, not all of them. The repertoire holds around 7,200 clones, with roughly four fifths as singletons. Material: tumor tissue, obtained from a patient who underwent chemoradiotherapy. The receptors originated from a human donor with HPV-associated anogenital cancer.

The rearrangement uses TRBV9 and TRBJ1-3, with D uncertain. The CDR3 consists of 16 residues. Looked up from germline, CDR1 is SGDLS and CDR2 is YYNGEE. The V end lost 3 bases, the J end lost 0 bases, and 13 bases lay between the germline ends. This chain's CDR3 is CASSAHLVDSGNTIYF. CDR3 in DNA: TGTGCCAGCAGCGCACATCTCGTTGACTCTGGAAACACCATATATTTT.

The chain has TRBV27 and TRBJ1-5; possibly TRBD1 for D (5 bases). This CDR3 has 15 residues. Germline V CDR1 and CDR2: MNHEY, SMNVEV (reference sequence). The V gene lost 3 bases and the J gene lost 4 bases, with 13 bases spanning the gap. The CDR3 sequence is CASSLEWGRNQPQHF. CDR3 in DNA: TGTGCCAGCAGTTTGGAGTGGGGGAGGAATCAGCCCCAGCATTTT.

The chain has TRBV10-3 and TRBJ2-5; TRBD2 matches 8 bases. The CDR3 has 14 amino acids. Trimming removed 4 bases from V and 1 base from J; junction bases left unmatched: 2. The germline gives CDR1 ENHRY, CDR2 SYGVKD. The CDR3 reads CAISAAGGQETQYF. The CDR3 DNA sequence: TGTGCCATCAGTGCTGCGGGGGGCCAAGAGACCCAGTACTTC.

The chain employs TRBV19 and TRBJ2-2, with D unresolved. With 6 bases removed from V and 6 bases from J, the gap between germline ends came to 5 bases. The CDR3 is 11 amino acids. Germline-derived CDR1 and CDR2 are LNHDA and SQIVND (reference sequence). CDR3 bases: TGTGCCAGTAGATCACCCGGGGAGCTGTTTTTT. Translating gives CASRSPGELFF.

The V gene is TRBV28, the J gene TRBJ2-7; D remains ambiguous. Trimming took off 7 bases at V and 0 bases at J, with 10 bases between the two ends. Germline CDR1 MDHEN, CDR2 SYDVKM. The CDR3 runs 13 residues. The CDR3: CASTFQISYEQYF. CDR3 nucleotides: TGTGCCAGCACCTTCCAGATCTCCTACGAGCAGTACTTC. Drawing the rest from reference TRBV28 and TRBJ2-7, the complete variable domain is DVKVTQSSRYLVKRTGEKVFLECVQDMDHENMFWYRQDPGLGLRLIYFSYDVKMKEKGDIPEGYSVSREKKERFSLILESASTNQTSMYLCASTFQISYEQYFGPGTRLTVT.

The count of this clone is one. The V call is TRBV4-2, the J call TRBJ1-1; D unclear. The germline gives CDR1 LGHNA, CDR2 YNFKEQ. CDR3 size: 12 residues. The V and J ends lost 4 bases and 2 bases respectively, with 5 bases between them. CDR3 in DNA: TGTGCCAGCAGCCCTCGAAACACTGAAGCTTTCTTT. Translation gives CASSPRNTEAFF.

The chain joins TRBV14 to TRBJ1-1; D remains ambiguous. In germline, CDR1 is SGHDN, CDR2 FVKESK. The CDR3 consists of 14 residues. V lost 2 bases to trimming and J lost 6 bases, with 13 bases between them. CDR3: CASSQLRPQAEAFF. DNA of the CDR3: TGTGCCAGCAGCCAACTTAGACCGCAGGCTGAAGCTTTCTTT. The complete variable domain, with remaining parts taken from reference TRBV14 and TRBJ1-1, reads EAGVTQFPSHSVIEKGQTVTLRCDPISGHDNLYWYRRVMGKEIKFLLHFVKESKQDESGMPNNRFLAERTGGTYSTLKVQPAELEDSGVYFCASSQLRPQAEAFFGQGTRLTVV.

The J gene is TRBJ2-3, the V gene TRBV6-6, with 9 positions matching TRBD2. CDR1 is MNHNY, CDR2 SVGAGI, per germline (reference sequence). The CDR3 totals 16 residues. Trimming at V came to 4 bases and at J to 5 bases, leaving 10 bases not matched to a gene. The CDR3 loop is CASSSYIAGEEDTQYF. CDR3 bases: TGTGCCAGCAGTTCATACATAGCGGGGGAGGAAGATACGCAGTATTTT.

This sequence joins TRBV6-1 and TRBJ2-5; TRBD1 is a possible D gene (7 bases). V lost 7 bases, J lost 5 bases, and 20 bases lay in between. Looked up from germline, CDR1 is MNHNS and CDR2 is SASEGT. The CDR3 sequence is 15 residues long. The CDR3 nucleotides read TGTGCCAGCAAGGAACCAGGGGGGCCGAGGGAGACCCAGTACTTC. Amino acids: CASKEPGGPRETQYF.

This clone was found once. The chain combines TRBV29-1 with TRBJ2-3; no firm D call. V was trimmed by 7 bases and J by 4 bases, leaving 9 bases between them. The CDR3 is made up of 11 amino acids. The V gene's germline CDR1 is SQVTM and CDR2 ANQGSEA. CDR3 protein: CSADQADTQYF. CDR3 nucleotides: TGCAGCGCCGACCAGGCAGATACGCAGTATTTT.

This chain's CDR3 is CASNKDRMNTEAFF. DNA of the CDR3: TGTGCCAGCAACAAAGACAGGATGAACACTGAAGCTTTCTTT. The V and J genes are TRBV2 and TRBJ1-1; D may be TRBD1 (6 bases). The CDR3 sequence is 14 residues long. CDR1 is SNHLY and CDR2 is FYNNEI in the germline V gene. The V and J ends lost 7 bases and 0 bases respectively, with 12 bases between them.

The CDR3 region is CASSVRGDTEAFF. The DNA of the CDR3 is TGTGCCAGCAGCGTGCGGGGGGACACTGAAGCTTTCTTT. The chain uses TRBV5-6 and TRBJ1-1, with a weak D call TRBD1 (5 bases). V lost 4 bases and J lost 3, with 10 bases in between. From germline, CDR1 is SGHDT and CDR2 YYEEEE. This CDR3 region has 13 residues. Based on the CDR3 plus reference TRBV5-6 and TRBJ1-1, the full variable domain is DAGVTQSPTHLIKTRGQQVTLRCSPKSGHDTVSWYQQALGQGPQFIFQYYEEEERQRGNFPDRFSGHQFPNYSSELNVNALLLGDSALYLCASSVRGDTEAFFGQGTRLTVV.

The chain carries TRBV5-5 and TRBJ1-4, with a weak D call TRBD1 (5 bases). This CDR3 spans 14 amino acids. Trimming pared 2 bases from V and 7 bases from J, leaving 12 bases between. Per germline, CDR1 SGHKS and CDR2 YYEKEE (reference sequence). CDR3 in DNA: TGTGCCAGCAGCTTCAATGGGGGGGGTGAAAAACTGTTTTTT. It encodes CASSFNGGGEKLFF.

As for this clone: Other DNA sequences of this sample code for an identical CDR3. The chain links TRBV11-3 to TRBJ2-6, with TRBD1 matching over 7 bases. The CDR3 is made up of 15 amino acids. Losses at the gene ends were 4 bases for V and 2 bases for J; bases not matched to a gene: 2. Germline V gene lookup returns CDR1 SGHNT and CDR2 YENEEA. CDR3 DNA: TGTGCCAGCAGCTCTACAGGGGCTGGGGCCAACGTCCTGACTTTC. Amino acids: CASSSTGAGANVLTF. Together with reference TRBV11-3 and TRBJ2-6, the CDR3 gives the full variable domain: EAGVVQSPRYKIIEKKQPVAFWCNPISGHNTLYWYLQNLGQGPELLIRYENEEAVDDSQLPKDRFSAERLKGVDSTLKIQPAELGDSAVYLCASSSTGAGANVLTFGAGSRLTVL.

The genes are TRBV6-5 and TRBJ1-6; D perhaps matches TRBD1 (5 bases). This CDR3 is built from 15 residues. Germline V lookup: CDR1 MNHEY, CDR2 SVGAGI. V shed 3 bases and J shed 10 bases, with 16 bases lying between them. The CDR3 is CASSYRYRLGSPLHF. As DNA, the CDR3 is TGTGCCAGCAGTTATCGGTACAGGCTTGGATCACCCCTCCACTTT.

The J gene is TRBJ1-4, the V gene TRBV5-1; D gene ambiguous. The V gene lost 0 bases and the J gene lost 7 bases, with 10 bases spanning the gap. CDR1 is SGHRS and CDR2 is YFSETQ in the germline V gene. The CDR3 length is 14 residues. CDR3 amino acids: CASSLEGHIEKLFF. Written as DNA, the CDR3 is TGCGCCAGCAGCTTGGAAGGGCACATTGAAAAACTGTTTTTT.

V usage is TRBV16 and J usage is TRBJ1-3; the D is unclear. Germline lookup yields CDR1 KGHSY and CDR2 FQNENV. Trimming shortened V by 2 bases and J by 0 bases, and 8 bases separated the two germline ends. This CDR3 is 15 amino acids long. For the CDR3, the DNA is TGTGCCAGCAGCCAAGGCCAACCCTCTGGAAACACCATATATTTT. Its protein product is CASSQGQPSGNTIYF.

The chain employs TRBV30 and TRBJ2-1, with TRBD2 identical over 10 bases. CDR3 length: 13 amino acids. The V segment lost 0 bases and the J segment 11 bases; nucleotides outside the gene matches: 4. Germline assignment: CDR1 GTSNPN and CDR2 SVGIG (reference sequence). The CDR3 region is CAWSVLAGRKQFF. The CDR3 DNA reads TGTGCCTGGAGTGTACTAGCGGGGAGGAAGCAGTTCTTC.

This clone was observed once. The V call is TRBV30, the J call TRBJ2-1, with D unclear. This CDR3 is built from 15 residues. Germline CDR1 reads GTSNPN; CDR2 reads SVGIG (reference sequence). V lost 0 bases and J 3 bases, leaving 12 bases between the germline ends. CDR3 loop: CAWSVGPSDYNEQFF. The CDR3 DNA reads as TGTGCCTGGAGTGTTGGGCCCTCCGACTACAATGAGCAGTTCTTC.

The sample holds one count of this clone. The rearrangement joins TRBV20-1 to TRBJ2-7; weak D call: TRBD1 (5 bases). Germline V gene lookup returns CDR1 DFQATT and CDR2 SNEGSKA (reference sequence). The length of the CDR3 is 11 residues. The ends were cut back, 3 bases at V and 7 bases at J, with 10 bases in the middle. CDR3: CSARSKGEQYF. CDR3 sequence (DNA): TGCAGTGCTAGGTCGAAGGGGGAGCAGTACTTC.

This clone has only one observation. The rearrangement links TRBV27 to TRBJ1-1; D is possibly TRBD1 (5 bases). The V end lost 3 bases, the J end lost 0 bases, and 8 bases lay between the germline ends. Germline lookup yields CDR1 MNHEY and CDR2 SMNVEV (reference sequence). This CDR3 has 14 amino acids. The CDR3 loop reads CASSFWGLNTEAFF. Here the CDR3 DNA reads TGTGCCAGCAGTTTTTGGGGGTTGAACACTGAAGCTTTCTTT.